A single sample is the source of the 7 T cell receptor beta chains below, sequenced in a study of blood T cell repertoires in COVID-19. Data came from immunoSEQ multiplex PCR; TCRdb stores just in-frame clones and leaves some out. In the table there are 75,000 to 90,000 clones, around four fifths of which are singletons. The sample taken for sequencing was peripheral blood. The receptors were gathered from a human donor in a cohort sampled during active COVID-19.

The V gene is TRBV4-1, the J gene TRBJ1-4, with D possibly matching TRBD1 (5 bases). The CDR3 covers 16 residues. Germline V lookup: CDR1 MGHRA, CDR2 YSYEKL. Trimming left V 4 bases short and J 0 bases short, with 12 bases between. The chain's CDR3 is CASSLGGGPTNEKLFF. For the CDR3, the DNA is TGCGCCAGCAGCCTGGGGGGGGGACCAACTAATGAAAAACTGTTTTTT.

The V gene is TRBV7-2, the J gene TRBJ1-4; 8 bases are a match to TRBD1. The V gene's germline CDR1 is SGHTA and CDR2 FQGNSA. This CDR3 is 14 amino acids long. Trimming at V came to 5 bases and at J to 7 bases, leaving 6 bases not matched to a gene. The CDR3 region is CASSQDREVEKLFF. Here the CDR3 DNA reads TGTGCCAGCAGCCAGGACAGGGAGGTTGAAAAACTGTTTTTT. Variable domain in full (rest from reference TRBV7-2 and TRBJ1-4): GAGVSQSPSNKVTEKGKDVELRCDPISGHTALYWYRQSLGQGLEFLIYFQGNSAPDKSGLPSDRFSAERTGGSVSTLTIQRTQQEDSAVYLCASSQDREVEKLFFGSGTQLSVL.

The chain has TRBV11-2 and TRBJ2-1, with TRBD2 identical over 8 bases. There are 15 residues in the CDR3. Germline CDR1 is SGHAT and CDR2 is FQNNGV. V dropped 1 base and J dropped 9; count of bases not matched to a gene: 8. The CDR3 region is CASSLALGGAREQFF. The CDR3 DNA sequence: TGTGCCAGCAGCTTAGCTCTCGGGGGGGCCCGTGAGCAGTTCTTC.

This clone was counted a single time. As DNA, the CDR3 is TGTGCCAGCAGCTTACAGGGGGCGGGTGGGACCCAGTACTTC. It encodes CASSLQGAGGTQYF. The chain carries TRBV7-3 and TRBJ2-5, with 8 nucleotides matching TRBD1. This CDR3 comprises 14 residues. Per germline, CDR1 SGHTA and CDR2 FQGTGA. J lost 7 bases, V lost 2 bases, and 6 bases had no gene match.

V gene TRBV11-2 combines with J gene TRBJ1-6, with D possibly being TRBD1 (6 bases). This CDR3 contains 14 residues. V gave up 0 bases and J gave up 8 bases, with 8 bases separating them. CDR1 and CDR2 from the germline V gene are SGHAT and FQNNGV. CDR3 residues: CASSLEQGHSPLHF. Here the CDR3 DNA reads TGTGCCAGCAGCTTAGAACAGGGCCATTCACCCCTCCACTTT.

The chain carries TRBV5-1 and TRBJ1-4; TRBD1 is a possible D gene (5 bases). CDR3 length: 13 residues. In germline, CDR1 is SGHRS, CDR2 YFSETQ. Trimming cost V 0 bases and J 6 bases, with 6 bases left between them. The CDR3 region is CASSLARDEKLFF. The DNA for the CDR3 is TGCGCCAGCAGCTTGGCCAGGGATGAAAAACTGTTTTTT.

CDR3 bases: TGTGCCACCAGCAGAGATCACCTAGGTGGGAGCGGCTACGAGCAGTACTTC. This gives the protein CATSRDHLGGSGYEQYF. This chain uses TRBV15 with TRBJ2-7, with a weak D call TRBD2 (5 bases). V was cut by 0 bases and J by 3 bases, with 18 bases left in between. The CDR3 covers 17 residues. Germline values: CDR1 LNHNV, CDR2 YYDKDF (reference sequence).